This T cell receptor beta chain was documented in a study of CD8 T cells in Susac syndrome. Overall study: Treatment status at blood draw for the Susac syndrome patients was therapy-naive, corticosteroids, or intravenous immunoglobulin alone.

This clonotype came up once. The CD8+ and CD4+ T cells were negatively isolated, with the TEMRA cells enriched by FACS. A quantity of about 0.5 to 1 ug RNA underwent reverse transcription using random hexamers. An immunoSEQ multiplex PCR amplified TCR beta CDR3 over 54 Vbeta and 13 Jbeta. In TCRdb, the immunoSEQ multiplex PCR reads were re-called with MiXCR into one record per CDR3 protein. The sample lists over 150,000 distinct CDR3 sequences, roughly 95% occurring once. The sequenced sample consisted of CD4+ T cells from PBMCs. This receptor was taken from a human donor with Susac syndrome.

CDR3 in DNA: TGCAGTGCTACCGACAGCTACTACGAGCAGTACGTC. Translated, it gives CSATDSYYEQYV. This sequence joins TRBV20-1 and TRBJ2-7; a possible D gene is TRBD1 (5 bases). This CDR3 spans 12 amino acids. V lost 4 bases and J 3 bases, leaving 10 bases between the germline ends. Germline CDR1 and CDR2: DFQATT and SNEGSKA (reference sequence).